Presented here are 28 T cell receptor beta chains from one specimen sequenced in a study of shared clonotypes between healthy human individuals. Data came from immunoSEQ multiplex PCR; TCRdb stores just in-frame clones and leaves some out. The sample shows about 1,500,000 clones, 95% to 97% of them seen only once. The material sequenced was naive CD4+ T cells sorted from blood. Noted subset: CD45RA+ positively selected. The origin of the receptors is a man aged 25 to 40 in good health.

The V call is TRBV29-1, the J call TRBJ1-1; 7 bases line up with TRBD1. With V trimmed by 6 bases and J by 0 bases, 10 bases remained unmatched. CDR3 length: 15 amino acids. Per germline, CDR1 SQVTM and CDR2 ANQGSEA. The CDR3 sequence is CSVRNGGTVNTEAFF. CDR3 sequence (DNA): TGCAGCGTGCGCAACGGGGGGACAGTGAACACTGAAGCTTTCTTT.

The V and J genes are TRBV28 and TRBJ2-4, with D uncertain. This CDR3 comprises 13 residues. The germline V gene encodes CDR1 MDHEN and CDR2 SYDVKM. The ends were cut back, 1 base at V and 3 bases at J, with 4 bases in the middle. CDR3 in DNA: TGTGCCAGCAGTTTATTCGTCAAAAACATTCAGTACTTC. It translates to CASSLFVKNIQYF.

The chain employs TRBV10-1 and TRBJ2-3; 12 bases fit TRBD2. Trimming removed 8 bases from V and 4 bases from J; junction bases left unmatched: 10. Germline values: CDR1 WNHNN, CDR2 SYGVQD (reference sequence). This CDR3 is built from 16 residues. The CDR3 nucleotides are TGCGCCAGCCAGCGAGACCTAGCGGGAGGGCCAGATACGCAGTATTTT. Amino acids: CASQRDLAGGPDTQYF.

This sequence joins TRBV7-9 and TRBJ2-1, with 13 bases matching TRBD2. The trim removed 0 bases at V and 4 bases at J, leaving 3 bases unmatched. This CDR3 comprises 17 residues. The germline V gene has CDR1 SEHNR and CDR2 FQNEAQ (reference sequence). The CDR3 here is CASSLALAGGLYNEQFF. In nucleotides, the CDR3 is TGTGCCAGCAGCTTAGCACTAGCGGGAGGGCTATACAATGAGCAGTTCTTC. The full variable domain, its missing parts supplied by reference TRBV7-9 and TRBJ2-1, is DTGVSQNPRHKITKRGQNVTFRCDPISEHNRLYWYRQTLGQGPEFLTYFQNEAQLEKSRLLSDRFSAERPKGSFSTLEIQRTEQGDSAMYLCASSLALAGGLYNEQFFGPGTRLTVL.

This rearrangement joins TRBV13 to TRBJ1-3; D is undetermined. Germline V gene data show CDR1 as PRHDT and CDR2 as FYEKMQ (reference sequence). The V gene lost 3 bases and the J gene lost 0 bases, with 15 bases spanning the gap. CDR3 length equals 17 residues. The CDR3 nucleotides read TGTGCCAGCAGCTTGGAGCAGGCCGACTACTCTGGAAACACCATATATTTT. It specifies CASSLEQADYSGNTIYF.

The gene calls are TRBV7-6 and TRBJ2-7, with a possible D match to TRBD1 (5 bases). CDR3 length: 14 residues. The V end was cut by 2 bases, the J end by 2 bases, with 10 bases between. Germline lookup yields CDR1 SGHVS and CDR2 FNYEAQ. The CDR3 sequence: CASSLQTDAYEQYF. The CDR3 DNA reads as TGTGCCAGCAGCTTACAGACAGACGCCTACGAGCAGTACTTC.

As for this clone: The same CDR3 arises from other DNA sequences in this sample as well. The chain couples TRBV7-9 to TRBJ2-7; possible D gene TRBD1, 6 bases. V lost 5 bases and J 5 bases, leaving 13 bases between the germline ends. Germline-derived CDR1 and CDR2 are SEHNR and FQNEAQ (reference sequence). The CDR3 runs to 13 residues. The CDR3 nucleotides read TGTGCCAGCAGCCTCTCAGGGGTTGACGAGCAGTACTTC. This codes for CASSLSGVDEQYF.

The chain joins TRBV5-5 to TRBJ2-2; 9 nucleotides line up with TRBD2. Trimming at V came to 7 bases and at J to 2 bases, leaving 15 bases not matched to a gene. The CDR3 totals 18 residues. The germline V gene has CDR1 SGHKS and CDR2 YYEKEE (reference sequence). CDR3 bases: TGTGCCAGCCACAGGGTGGTAGCGGGAGCCCTTAACACCGGGGAGCTGTTTTTT. This translates into CASHRVVAGALNTGELFF.

The chain couples TRBV6-1 to TRBJ2-5; 10 nucleotides match TRBD1. CDR1 is MNHNS and CDR2 is SASEGT in the germline V gene. V gave up 6 bases and J gave up 5 bases; unmatched junction bases: 9. The CDR3 runs 15 residues. CDR3 loop: CASRATGTGAETQYF. DNA of the CDR3: TGTGCCAGCAGAGCCACCGGGACAGGGGCCGAGACCCAGTACTTC.

The chain employs TRBV15 and TRBJ2-2; D remains unclear. Deletions cut 1 base from V and 4 bases from J, with 13 bases between. The CDR3 extends over 16 amino acids. Germline-derived CDR1 and CDR2 are LNHNV and YYDKDF (reference sequence). CDR3 sequence reads: CATSRGSRTSTGELFF. In nucleotides, the CDR3 is TGTGCCACCAGCAGAGGTTCAAGGACCTCCACCGGGGAGCTGTTTTTT.

As to this clone: At the DNA level, this CDR3 is encoded by other sequences in the same sample as well. The J gene is TRBJ2-7, the V gene TRBV9; 9 bases agree with TRBD2. Germline trimming cut 0 bases from V and 2 bases from J; bases unmatched to any gene: 3. Germline CDR1 and CDR2: SGDLS and YYNGEE. The CDR3 is made up of 15 amino acids. The CDR3 here is CASSVGLAGTYEQYF. The CDR3 bases are TGTGCCAGCAGCGTAGGGCTAGCGGGAACCTACGAGCAGTACTTC.

On this clone itself: This same CDR3 is encoded by further DNA sequences in the sample. The V call is TRBV27, the J call TRBJ1-5; no clear D. Germline CDR1 MNHEY, CDR2 SMNVEV (reference sequence). V dropped 6 bases and J dropped 0 bases, with 9 bases sitting between them. The CDR3 is 14 residues long. CDR3 sequence reads: CASSLRDSNQPQHF. The DNA of the CDR3 is TGTGCCAGCAGCCTAAGGGATAGCAATCAGCCCCAGCATTTT.

The chain employs TRBV5-1 and TRBJ2-5; possibly TRBD1 or TRBD2 for D (6 bases each). The end of the DNA is better explained by TRBJ2-7, so the J call may be wrong. The CDR3 length is 13 residues. Germline CDR1 SGHRS, CDR2 YFSETQ. CDR3 residues: CASSLLSGAEQYF. The CDR3 DNA sequence: TGCGCCAGCAGCTTGCTATCGGGGGCCGAGCAGTACTTC.

The V and J genes are TRBV6-5 and TRBJ2-1; TRBD1 is a possible D gene (6 bases). V dropped 4 bases and J dropped 6 bases, with 13 bases sitting between them. Per the germline V gene, CDR1 is MNHEY and CDR2 is SVGAGI. This CDR3 comprises 14 residues. In DNA form, the CDR3 reads TGTGCCAGCAGTTTCCCGGGACACAGCAATGAGCAGTTCTTC. This gives the protein CASSFPGHSNEQFF.

This chain's CDR3 is CAWSVPLAGVRTMKQFF. In nucleotides, the CDR3 is TGTGCCTGGAGTGTCCCCCTAGCGGGAGTGAGGACAATGAAGCAGTTCTTC. The genes are TRBV30 and TRBJ2-1, with 10 positions matching TRBD2. CDR3 length: 17 residues. Germline V gene sequence: CDR1 GTSNPN, CDR2 SVGIG (reference sequence). With V trimmed by 0 bases and J by 11 bases, 16 bases remained unmatched.

V is TRBV9 and J is TRBJ2-1; 13 nucleotides match TRBD2. The junction had 6 bases not matched to a gene; V was cut back by 3 bases and J by 6 bases. CDR1 is SGDLS and CDR2 is YYNGEE in the germline V gene. The CDR3 extends over 16 amino acids. The CDR3: CASSGGLAGVRNEQFF. CDR3 nucleotides: TGTGCCAGCAGCGGCGGACTAGCGGGAGTTCGCAATGAGCAGTTCTTC.

The chain uses TRBV16 and TRBJ2-1; no clear D. This CDR3 comprises 11 residues. The V end lost 4 bases, the J end lost 12 bases, and 10 bases lay between the germline ends. Per germline, CDR1 KGHSY and CDR2 FQNENV. Here the CDR3 reads CASSPSPGQFF. The CDR3 region has the DNA TGTGCCAGCAGCCCTTCGCCAGGGCAGTTCTTC.

This clone was seen once. The genes are TRBV7-3 and TRBJ2-1; 12 positions match TRBD2. J lost 5 bases, V lost 5 bases, and 16 bases had no gene match. The CDR3 length is 19 residues. Per the germline V gene, CDR1 is SGHTA and CDR2 is FQGTGA. The CDR3, as DNA: TGTGCCAGCAGCATCGGCCTAGCGGGAGGGCGACGTTTCCACAATGAGCAGTTCTTC. The encoded protein is CASSIGLAGGRRFHNEQFF.

V gene TRBV7-9 combines with J gene TRBJ1-2; D is unclear. The V gene lost 8 bases and the J gene lost 7 bases, with 8 bases spanning the gap. This CDR3 has 10 amino acids. Germline V CDR1 and CDR2: SEHNR, FQNEAQ (reference sequence). The CDR3: CASFSGGYTF. As DNA, the CDR3 is TGTGCCAGCTTCTCCGGTGGCTACACCTTC. The full variable domain, completed using reference TRBV7-9 and TRBJ1-2, is DTGVSQNPRHKITKRGQNVTFRCDPISEHNRLYWYRQTLGQGPEFLTYFQNEAQLEKSRLLSDRFSAERPKGSFSTLEIQRTEQGDSAMYLCASFSGGYTFGSGTRLTVV.

The V and J genes are TRBV2 and TRBJ2-5; D unclear. The germline gives CDR1 SNHLY, CDR2 FYNNEI. V gave up 1 base and J gave up 5 bases, with 11 bases separating them. The CDR3 extends over 14 amino acids. For the CDR3, the DNA is TGTGCCAGCAGTGAAGATACTGCCTCGGAGACCCAGTACTTC. It translates to CASSEDTASETQYF.

V gene TRBV7-2 combines with J gene TRBJ2-7, with TRBD1 matching 12 bases. The CDR3 is made up of 17 amino acids. V shed 5 bases, J shed 6 bases, and the junction held 14 bases outside the gene matches. CDR1 is SGHTA and CDR2 is FQGNSA in the germline V gene. The CDR3, as DNA: TGTGCCAGCAGCCCCGGGACAGGGGGCATATTGTCCGGCGAGCAGTACTTC. This encodes CASSPGTGGILSGEQYF. The entire variable domain, with the rest obtained from reference TRBV7-2 and TRBJ2-7, is as follows: GAGVSQSPSNKVTEKGKDVELRCDPISGHTALYWYRQSLGQGLEFLIYFQGNSAPDKSGLPSDRFSAERTGGSVSTLTIQRTQQEDSAVYLCASSPGTGGILSGEQYFGPGTRLTVT.

The chain uses TRBV18 and TRBJ1-4; 9 nucleotides match TRBD1. The CDR3 extends over 19 amino acids. Trimming removed 1 base from V and 2 bases from J; junction bases left unmatched: 11. The germline V gene encodes CDR1 KGHSH and CDR2 LQKENI. The CDR3 DNA reads TGTGCCAGCTCACCACTGGACAGGGGACGAACCGCGACTAATGAAAAACTGTTTTTT. Amino acids: CASSPLDRGRTATNEKLFF.

A note on this clone: This same CDR3 is encoded by further DNA sequences in the sample. The chain is built from TRBV9 and TRBJ2-7; TRBD2 matches 15 bases. Trimming at V came to 2 bases and at J to 5 bases, leaving 2 bases not matched to a gene. This CDR3 contains 15 residues. CDR1 is SGDLS, CDR2 YYNGEE, per germline. CDR3 residues: CASSVGTSGRHEQYF. For the CDR3, the DNA is TGTGCCAGCAGCGTCGGGACTAGCGGGAGGCACGAGCAGTACTTC.

Of note for this clone: Other DNA sequences in this specimen translate into the identical CDR3. The J gene is TRBJ1-5, the V gene TRBV2; weak D call: TRBD1 (6 bases). Germline assignment: CDR1 SNHLY and CDR2 FYNNEI. Trimming left V 1 base short and J 6 bases short, with 10 bases between. CDR3 length: 14 residues. The CDR3 bases are TGTGCCAGCAGTGAAGAGGGAGGGGGTCAGCCCCAGCATTTT. This encodes CASSEEGGGQPQHF. Looking up the rest from reference TRBV2 and TRBJ1-5 gives the full variable domain: EPEVTQTPSHQVTQMGQEVILRCVPISNHLYFYWYRQILGQKVEFLVSFYNNEISEKSEIFDDQFSVERPDGSNFTLKIRSTKLEDSAMYFCASSEEGGGQPQHFGDGTRLSIL.

The chain couples TRBV6-5 to TRBJ1-1; tentatively, D is TRBD1 (6 bases). This CDR3 region has 14 residues. Trimming removed 6 bases at V and 4 bases at J, with 15 bases between. The V gene's germline CDR1 is MNHEY and CDR2 SVGAGI. For the CDR3, the DNA is TGTGCCAGCAGACTACAGGGTTACAGCACTGAAGCTTTCTTT. Translating it yields CASRLQGYSTEAFF.

The rearrangement uses TRBV7-6 and TRBJ2-2, with TRBD2 matching 8 bases. The CDR3 has 16 amino acids. CDR1 is SGHVS, CDR2 FNYEAQ, per germline. The V segment lost 3 bases and the J segment 4 bases; nucleotides outside the gene matches: 7. CDR3 nucleotides: TGTGCCAGCAGCTTCACAGCGGGAGTTGGCACCGGGGAGCTGTTTTTT. Protein product: CASSFTAGVGTGELFF. Full variable domain (remainder filled in from reference TRBV7-6 and TRBJ2-2): GAGVSQSPRYKVTKRGQDVALRCDPISGHVSLYWYRQALGQGPEFLTYFNYEAQQDKSGLPNDRFSAERPEGSISTLTIQRTEQRDSAMYRCASSFTAGVGTGELFFGEGSRLTVL.

The genes are TRBV6-1 and TRBJ1-5, with a weak D call TRBD1 (5 bases). The CDR3 is made up of 16 amino acids. V shed 4 bases and J shed 4 bases, with 17 bases lying between them. Per germline, CDR1 MNHNS and CDR2 SASEGT. This chain's CDR3 is CASSAVRQIGNQPQHF. The CDR3 nucleotides are TGTGCCAGCAGTGCGGTGAGACAGATAGGAAATCAGCCCCAGCATTTT.

The chain links TRBV11-2 to TRBJ1-2; unclear D gene. The CDR3 has 16 amino acids. From germline, CDR1 is SGHAT and CDR2 FQNNGV. Trimming removed 4 bases at V and 7 bases at J, with 22 bases between. The CDR3 nucleotides are TGTGCCAGCAGCTCACTTAAGGCAGGCGGGTTTGGTGGCTACACCTTC. Translated, it gives CASSSLKAGGFGGYTF.